This TCR beta chain was captured in a study of blood T cell repertoires in COVID-19 (dated by TCRdb to 2018 to 2020). In terms of the full investigation: Collaborator samples came from the United States, Italy and Spain and covered acute and convalescent phases of COVID-19. The material from the prospective study consisted of cDNA or gDNA derived from T cells, B-cell-depleted T cells, or PBMCs. Subjects who had been exposed to COVID-19, were actively infected with it, or had recovered from it provided the deeply sampled blood TCRbeta repertoires that made up the dataset. A freely available public database, intended as a resource for researchers studying the immune response to SARS-CoV-2, is where the repertoires were released. Samples came from the ongoing ImmuneRACE study (first 160 participants) plus 1,254 subjects from 6 global collaborators. Nearly every sample came with metadata listing a de-identified subject ID, COVID-19 status, age in years and sex. HLA class I and class II types, where available, came from metadata supplied by the sample provider rather than from assay-based typing. What the authors observed across the whole study: The quantity of clinical and demographic metadata differed by source and by participant and was supplied without curation.

A distance of 12 bases separates the germline ends of V and J, which lose 3 bases and 3 bases respectively. The CDR3 spans 14 residues, from the cysteine through the phenylalanine. Only the CDR3 region is kept as DNA, spanning 42 bases read in frame from base 1. For CDR1 and CDR2, the germline V gene lists SGHAT and FQNNGV. The immunoSEQ Assay, a bias-controlled multiplex PCR, was used to amplify TCRbeta CDR3 regions from genomic DNA. The source study handled its data this way. The number of nucleated cells in each sample was estimated by amplification of reference gene primers within the assay. To quantify the absolute abundance of each unique TCRbeta CDR3 rearrangement, sequence reads were collapsed and filtered. For each sample, productive Simpson clonality was calculated by taking the square root of Simpson's diversity index across productive rearrangements. The immuneACCESS repertoire file appears here via TCRdb, limited to in-frame rearrangements. These files lack a portion of the clones; in checked studies, under half of the deficit traces to unresolved V genes, and the cause of the others is not known. D and trimming come from the DNA, and the V and J calls and clone size come from that table. The sample table contains 150,000 to 200,000 clones; only one count was recorded for roughly 82% of them. The ten largest clones capture 8% to 9.5% of the sample.

To note about this clone: Its binding antigen is unknown. Per-base qualities were not stored, and no clone one base away is much larger.

Whole blood was collected in K2EDTA tubes by collaborating institutions according to the institutions' own protocols. For TCRbeta analysis, collaborator samples were shipped as frozen whole blood, as isolated PBMCs, or as DNA extracted from either sample type. The sample was peripheral blood. The chain joins TRBV11-2 to TRBJ2-7, and possibly TRBD2, on 5 matching bases. The sequence was obtained from a woman in her sixties or seventies with acute or convalescent COVID-19. The DNA sequence reads TGTGCCAGCAGCTTGGACTGGCGTGACTACGAGCAGTACTTC. This sequence encodes CASSLDWRDYEQYF.